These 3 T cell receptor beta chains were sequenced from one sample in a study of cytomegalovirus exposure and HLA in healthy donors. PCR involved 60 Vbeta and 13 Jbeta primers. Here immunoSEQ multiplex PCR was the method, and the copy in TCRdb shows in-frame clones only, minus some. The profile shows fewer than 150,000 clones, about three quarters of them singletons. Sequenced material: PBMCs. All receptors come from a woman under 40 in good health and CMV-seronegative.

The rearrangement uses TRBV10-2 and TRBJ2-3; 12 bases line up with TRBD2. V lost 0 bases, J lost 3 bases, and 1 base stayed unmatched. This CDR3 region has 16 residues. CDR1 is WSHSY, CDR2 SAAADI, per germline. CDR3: CASSESTSGRTDTQYF. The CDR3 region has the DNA TGCGCCAGCAGTGAGTCGACTAGCGGGAGAACAGATACGCAGTATTTT.

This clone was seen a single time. In nucleotides, the CDR3 is TGCGCCAGCAGCGTAACAGGGGGTAGCAATGAGCAGTTCTTC. Protein sequence: CASSVTGGSNEQFF. The chain combines TRBV5-1 with TRBJ2-1; 8 bases agree with TRBD1. This CDR3 contains 14 residues. Per germline, CDR1 SGHRS and CDR2 YFSETQ. V dropped 4 bases and J dropped 6; count of bases not matched to a gene: 6.

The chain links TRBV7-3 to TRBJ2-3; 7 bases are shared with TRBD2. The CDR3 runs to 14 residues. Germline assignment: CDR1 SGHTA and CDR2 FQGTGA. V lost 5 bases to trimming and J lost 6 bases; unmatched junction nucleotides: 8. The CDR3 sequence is CASSNSGFGDTQYF. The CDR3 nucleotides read TGTGCCAGCAGCAATAGCGGGTTCGGGGATACGCAGTATTTT.